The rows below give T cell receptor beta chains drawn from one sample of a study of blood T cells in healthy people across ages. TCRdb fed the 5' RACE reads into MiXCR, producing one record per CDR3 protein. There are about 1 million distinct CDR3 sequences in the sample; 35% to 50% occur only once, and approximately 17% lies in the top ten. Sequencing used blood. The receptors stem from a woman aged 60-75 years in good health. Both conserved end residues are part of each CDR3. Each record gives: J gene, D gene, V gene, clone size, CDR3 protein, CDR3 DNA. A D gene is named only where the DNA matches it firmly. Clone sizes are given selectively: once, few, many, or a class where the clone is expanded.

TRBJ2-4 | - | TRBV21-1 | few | CASSRGGNIQYF | TGTGCCAGTTCGCGGGGAGGGAACATTCAGTACTTC
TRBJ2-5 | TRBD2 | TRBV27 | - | CASSLTERGHAETQYF | TGTGCCAGCAGTCTTACCGAGCGGGGTCACGCAGAGACCCAGTACTTC
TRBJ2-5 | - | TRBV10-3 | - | CAISTKDEQYF | TGTGCCATCAGCACGAAAGATGAGCAGTACTTC
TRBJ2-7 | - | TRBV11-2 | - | CASSLDSVWGEQYF | TGTGCCAGCAGCTTGGACTCCGTTTGGGGTGAGCAGTACTTC
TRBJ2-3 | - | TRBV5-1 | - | CASSSGAGGADTQYF | TGCGCCAGCAGCTCGGGGGCCGGAGGCGCAGATACGCAGTATTTT
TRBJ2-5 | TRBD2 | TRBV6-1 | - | CASRSGRKVQETQYF | TGTGCCAGCAGGAGCGGGAGGAAGGTTCAAGAGACCCAGTACTTC
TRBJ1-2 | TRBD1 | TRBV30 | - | CARDRPSKGYTF | TGTGCCCGGGACAGACCCTCAAAGGGCTACACCTTC
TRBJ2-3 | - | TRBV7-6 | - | CASSRRVKDTQYF | TGTGCCAGCAGCCGGAGAGTGAAGGATACGCAGTATTTT
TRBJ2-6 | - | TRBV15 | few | CATSRTAGLSSGANVLTF | TGTGCCACCAGCAGGACGGCAGGGCTAAGCTCTGGGGCCAACGTCCTGACTTTC
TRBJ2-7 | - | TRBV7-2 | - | CASSFRGASGSQYF | TGTGCCAGCAGCTTCCGGGGGGCTTCGGGGTCCCAGTACTTC
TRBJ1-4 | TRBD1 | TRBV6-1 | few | CASSPGDRVSEKLFF | TGTGCCAGCAGTCCCGGGGACAGGGTTTCTGAAAAACTGTTTTTT
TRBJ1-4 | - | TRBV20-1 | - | CSAQGQTNEKLFF | TGCAGTGCGCAAGGACAAACTAATGAAAAACTGTTTTTT
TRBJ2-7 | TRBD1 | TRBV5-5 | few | CASSPLGQGRSYEQYF | TGTGCCAGCAGCCCCCTGGGACAGGGCCGCTCCTACGAGCAGTACTTC
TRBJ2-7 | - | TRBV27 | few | CASSVAPGASEQYF | TGTGCCAGCAGTGTGGCGCCAGGGGCGTCCGAGCAGTACTTC
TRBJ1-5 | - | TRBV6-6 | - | CASSYGLPNSNQPQHF | TGTGCCAGCAGTTACGGGCTTCCGAATAGCAATCAGCCCCAGCATTTT
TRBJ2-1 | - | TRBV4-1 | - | CASSQRVYNEQFF | TGCGCCAGCAGCCAAAGGGTATACAATGAGCAGTTCTTC
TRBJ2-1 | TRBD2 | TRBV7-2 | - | CASSGSGLAGYNEQFF | TGTGCCAGCAGCGGGTCGGGACTAGCGGGGTACAATGAGCAGTTCTTC
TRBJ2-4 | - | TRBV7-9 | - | CASSLAPPSTGREQYF | TGTGCCAGCAGCTTAGCTCCCCCCTCGACAGGGCGGGAGCAGTACTTC
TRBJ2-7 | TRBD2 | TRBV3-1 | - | CASSQELSGGSSYNEQYF | TGTGCCAGCAGCCAAGAGCTCTCTGGCGGGAGCTCCTACAATGAGCAGTACTTC
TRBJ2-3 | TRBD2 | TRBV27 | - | CASSLFASGLNTDTQYF | TGTGCCAGCAGTTTATTTGCTAGCGGGCTAAACACAGATACGCAGTATTTT
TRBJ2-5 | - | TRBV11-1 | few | CASSLARVLQTQYF | TGTGCCAGCAGCTTAGCGCGCGTCCTCCAGACCCAGTACTTC
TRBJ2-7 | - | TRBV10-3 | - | CAIRTENTNEQYF | TGTGCCATCAGGACCGAGAATACTAACGAGCAGTACTTC
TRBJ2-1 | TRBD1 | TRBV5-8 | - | CASTGQGAYNEQFF | TGTGCCAGCACCGGACAGGGTGCGTACAATGAGCAGTTCTTC
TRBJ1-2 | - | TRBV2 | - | CASSDAGANYGYTF | TGTGCCAGCAGTGACGCAGGGGCGAACTATGGCTACACCTTC
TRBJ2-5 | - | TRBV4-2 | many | CASSPLWRLQETQYF | TGTGCCAGCAGCCCACTCTGGCGGCTCCAAGAGACCCAGTACTTC
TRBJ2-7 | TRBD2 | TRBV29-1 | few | CSVVGLAGGGEQYF | TGCAGCGTTGTGGGACTAGCGGGAGGAGGCGAGCAGTACTTC
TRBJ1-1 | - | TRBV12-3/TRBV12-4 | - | CASSPQQTEAFF | TGTGCCAGCAGCCCCCAACAAACTGAAGCTTTCTTT
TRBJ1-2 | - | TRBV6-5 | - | CASRHGGLDGYTF | TGTGCCAGCCGACATGGGGGGCTGGATGGCTACACCTTC
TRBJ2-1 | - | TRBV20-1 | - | CSASELSYNEQFF | TGCAGTGCTTCGGAGCTCTCCTACAATGAGCAGTTCTTC
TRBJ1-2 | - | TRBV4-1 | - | CASSQDRDPRYGYTF | TGCGCCAGCAGCCAAGATAGGGATCCCCGGTATGGCTACACCTTC
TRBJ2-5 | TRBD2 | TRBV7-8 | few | CASSLGAGAPQETQYF | TGTGCCAGCAGCTTAGGAGCGGGAGCCCCCCAAGAGACCCAGTACTTC
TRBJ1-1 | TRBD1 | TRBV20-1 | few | CSARDLTGREDEAFF | TGCAGTGCTAGAGATCTGACAGGGAGGGAGGATGAAGCTTTCTTT
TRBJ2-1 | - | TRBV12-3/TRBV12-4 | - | CASSAGGRYKEQFF | TGTGCCAGCAGTGCTGGGGGGAGGTACAAGGAGCAGTTCTTC
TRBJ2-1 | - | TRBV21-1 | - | CASSKKLQSGALLTYNEQFF | TGTGCCAGCAGCAAAAAGCTTCAAAGCGGGGCCCTTTTAACCTACAATGAGCAGTTCTTC
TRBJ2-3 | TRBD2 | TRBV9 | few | CASSFTITSGITDTQYF | TGTGCCAGCAGCTTCACTATAACTAGCGGGATCACAGATACGCAGTATTTT
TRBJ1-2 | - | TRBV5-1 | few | CASSLVAGHYGYTF | TGCGCCAGCAGCTTGGTGGCAGGGCATTATGGCTACACCTTC
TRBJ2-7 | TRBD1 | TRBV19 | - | CASSMGQMMTYEQYF | TGTGCCAGTAGTATGGGACAGATGATGACCTACGAGCAGTACTTC
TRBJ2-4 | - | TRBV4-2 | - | CASSSGGAEAKNIQYF | TGTGCCAGCAGCTCAGGGGGGGCGGAGGCCAAAAACATTCAGTACTTC
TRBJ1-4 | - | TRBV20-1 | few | CSARFGGDEKLFF | TGCAGTGCTAGATTCGGAGGGGATGAAAAACTGTTTTTT
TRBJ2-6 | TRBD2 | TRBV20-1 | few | CSALTSGRAYGANVLTF | TGCAGTGCCTTGACTAGCGGGAGGGCCTATGGGGCCAACGTCCTGACTTTC
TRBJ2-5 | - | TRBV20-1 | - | CSARDGRDPQETQYF | TGCAGTGCTAGAGATGGCAGGGATCCACAAGAGACCCAGTACTTC